The 7 T cell receptor beta chains presented below share a single source sample, sequenced in a study of T cells after posttransplantation cyclophosphamide. Cyclophosphamide on days +3 and +4 followed busulfan-fludarabine conditioning and a marrow graft. TCRdb's copy holds only in-frame clones and misses some; the assay was immunoSEQ multiplex PCR. The data contain about 17,000 clones, 77% of them singletons. Sequenced here: CD8+ T cells sorted from PBMCs, sampled roughly 2,000 days after a stem cell transplant with posttransplant cyclophosphamide. The source is a female patient aged 40 to 55 who received an allogeneic stem cell transplant from a related donor, was CMV-positive, and had no GVHD. Some T cells may be graft donor cells.

The V and J genes are TRBV6-1 and TRBJ1-5, with D possibly TRBD1 on 6 matching bases. The ends were cut back, 5 bases at V and 7 bases at J, with 18 bases in the middle. The CDR3 loop spans 15 amino acids. Germline lookup yields CDR1 MNHNS and CDR2 SASEGT. CDR3 region: CASSPWTDIMQPQHF. The CDR3, as DNA: TGTGCCAGCAGTCCCTGGACAGACATTATGCAGCCCCAGCATTTT.

The sample holds a few counts of this clone. The chain recombines TRBV6-5 with TRBJ2-3; perhaps TRBD2 as D (6 bases). V was clipped by 0 bases and J by 0 bases, with 10 bases between them. CDR3 size: 16 residues. Germline values: CDR1 MNHEY, CDR2 SVGAGI. The CDR3 nucleotides are TGTGCCAGCAGTTACTCGGGGACTCTTAGCACAGATACGCAGTATTTT. This codes for CASSYSGTLSTDTQYF.

This clone is labeled as medium-sized (0.01 to 0.1%). V gene TRBV11-2 combines with J gene TRBJ2-7; 7 nucleotides align to TRBD2. The germline CDR1 and CDR2 sequences are SGHAT and FQNNGV. V shed 0 bases and J 3 bases; nucleotides not matched to a gene: 8. CDR3 length: 16 amino acids. The CDR3 protein is CASSLEAPGLVYEQYF. DNA for the CDR3: TGTGCCAGCAGCTTAGAGGCCCCCGGACTAGTCTACGAGCAGTACTTC.

This chain joins TRBV4-3 and TRBJ2-3; 10 positions agree with TRBD2. V trimming: 0 bases; J trimming: 8 bases; junction bases outside the gene matches: 8. Germline-derived CDR1 and CDR2 are LGHNA and YSLEER. The CDR3 runs to 16 residues. Written as DNA, the CDR3 is TGCGCCAGCAGCCAAGATCCAGCGGGGGGGCTAGGTACGCAGTATTTT. Translating gives CASSQDPAGGLGTQYF.

The chain has TRBV11-2 and TRBJ1-5; D might be TRBD1 (5 bases). The V and J ends lost 1 base and 1 base respectively, with 11 bases between them. The CDR3 is made up of 16 amino acids. Looked up from germline, CDR1 is SGHAT and CDR2 is FQNNGV. The CDR3 reads CASSLVIGHSNQPQHF. The CDR3, as DNA: TGTGCCAGCAGCTTAGTCATCGGACACAGCAATCAGCCCCAGCATTTT. The whole variable domain, remainder taken from reference TRBV11-2 and TRBJ1-5, is EAGVAQSPRYKIIEKRQSVAFWCNPISGHATLYWYQQILGQGPKLLIQFQNNGVVDDSQLPKDRFSAERLKGVDSTLKIQPAKLEDSAVYLCASSLVIGHSNQPQHFGDGTRLSIL.

The sample holds one count of this clone. The chain is built from TRBV5-1 and TRBJ2-1; 13 bases map to TRBD2. V was pared by 4 bases and J by 4 bases, with 8 bases of the junction left unmatched. Germline V gives CDR1 SGHRS, CDR2 YFSETQ. The CDR3 runs 17 residues. CDR3 coding DNA: TGCGCCAGCAGCATACGAGGACTAGCGGGGGAATACAATGAGCAGTTCTTC. Amino acids: CASSIRGLAGEYNEQFF.

Of note for this clone: Only one base separates this from a far larger clonotype, so it likely reflects a read error. V is TRBV7-9 and J is TRBJ1-2; 10 bases are shared with TRBD1. The CDR3 runs to 15 residues. From germline, CDR1 is SEHNR and CDR2 FQNEAQ (reference sequence). Trimming took 3 bases from V and 8 from J; bases not matched to a gene: 9. CDR3: CASSLGDDRGQGYTF. CDR3 nucleotide sequence: TGTGCCAGCAGCTTGGGGGACGACAGGGGGCAAGGCTACACCTTC.